The 30 T cell receptor beta chains below were found in one sample sequenced in a study of Graves' ophthalmopathy and Graves' hyperthyroidism. RNA transcripts were the source from which TCR beta CDR3 regions were amplified. The first round was an RT-PCR with HTBI primers, and the second round was a multiplex PCR. TCRdb recomputed calls from the multiplex PCR reads with MiXCR, one row per CDR3 protein. The sample holds a few hundred thousand distinct CDR3 sequences, about a sixth seen once. Sequencing was performed on peripheral blood. Receptor source: an adult woman with stable Graves' hyperthyroidism.

This clonotype was detected many times. This chain links TRBV4-3 with TRBJ2-4; no clear D. CDR3 length: 14 residues. Trimming took off 0 bases at V and 7 bases at J, with 10 bases between the two ends. Germline-derived CDR1 and CDR2 are LGHNA and YSLEER. CDR3 sequence reads: CASSQEPEGNIQYF. CDR3 nucleotides: TGCGCCAGCAGCCAAGAACCTGAAGGCAACATTCAGTACTTC.

This clonotype was recorded many times. The chain recombines TRBV5-1 with TRBJ1-2; 7 bases are shared with TRBD1. Germline V gene sequence: CDR1 SGHRS, CDR2 YFSETQ. The V gene end was trimmed by 4 bases and the J gene end by 4 bases; junction bases not matched to a gene: 7. CDR3 length: 14 amino acids. The CDR3 spells CASSPGTEGYGYTF. The CDR3 DNA reads as TGCGCCAGCAGCCCGGGGACAGAGGGCTATGGCTACACCTTC.

In this sample, this clonotype turned up many times. J is TRBJ2-5 and V is TRBV2, with D tentatively TRBD1 (6 bases). The CDR3 has 12 residues. V dropped 6 bases and J dropped 4 bases, with 9 bases sitting between them. Germline loops: CDR1 SNHLY, CDR2 FYNNEI. CDR3 sequence: CASSGTSETQYF. The DNA of the CDR3 is TGTGCCAGCAGCGGGACATCAGAGACCCAGTACTTC.

There are many counts of this clonotype. The chain combines TRBV12-3 or TRBV12-4 with TRBJ2-5; D gene uncertain. V lost 4 bases and J 7 bases, leaving 16 bases between the germline ends. This CDR3 comprises 14 residues. The CDR3 here is CASSSTRDRATQYF. In DNA, the CDR3 is TGTGCCAGCAGTTCCACTCGCGACCGAGCGACCCAGTACTTC.

The sample holds many counts of this clonotype. A junction boundary mismatches the germline segment, possibly from a read error. The chain joins TRBV14 to TRBJ1-1; no firm D call. The germline CDR1 and CDR2 sequences are SGHDN and FVKESK. The CDR3 is made up of 17 amino acids. CDR3 in DNA: TGTGCCAGCAGCCAAGGCAGAGGTCGGGCCCTGAACACTGAAGTTTTCTTT. It codes for CASSQGRGRALNTEVFF.

This clonotype was counted many times. J is TRBJ2-7 and V is TRBV29-1; D gene unclear. The CDR3 consists of 12 residues. Germline lookup yields CDR1 SQVTM and CDR2 ANQGSEA. The V end was cut by 3 bases, the J end by 2 bases, with 8 bases between. The DNA for the CDR3 is TGCAGCGTTGAGACGGAAGCCTACGAGCAGTACTTC. Encoded protein: CSVETEAYEQYF.

This clonotype was picked up many times. The V and J genes are TRBV25-1 and TRBJ1-5; D not certain. Trimming removed 4 bases from V and 9 bases from J, with 7 bases in between. The CDR3 spans 11 residues. The V gene's germline CDR1 is MGHDK and CDR2 SYGVNS. CDR3: CASSGEGPQHF. The CDR3, as DNA: TGTGCCAGCAGTGGGGAGGGGCCCCAGCATTTT.

This clonotype was recorded at least ten times. The V call is TRBV12-3 or TRBV12-4, the J call TRBJ2-5, with 11 bases matching TRBD2. This CDR3 comprises 16 residues. Unmatched junction bases numbered 10, after V lost 5 bases and J lost 5 bases. The CDR3 is CASSPIAGGPWETQYF. DNA of the CDR3: TGTGCCAGCAGTCCAATAGCGGGAGGGCCTTGGGAGACCCAGTACTTC.

At least ten counts were recorded for this clonotype. V and J are TRBV6-2 or TRBV6-3 and TRBJ1-2, with D possibly TRBD1 on 5 matching bases. Germline CDR1 and CDR2: MNHEY and SVGEGT. This CDR3 region has 18 residues. V was trimmed by 0 bases and J by 5 bases, leaving 22 bases between them. The CDR3: CASSYSHSPQGRKYGYTF. The CDR3 DNA reads as TGTGCCAGCAGTTACTCCCATAGCCCCCAGGGTAGGAAGTATGGCTACACCTTC.

In this sample, this clonotype turned up many times. The rearrangement joins TRBV6-5 to TRBJ1-5; D is uncertain. V dropped 3 bases and J dropped 0 bases, with 12 bases sitting between them. The CDR3 sequence is 16 residues long. CDR1 is MNHEY, CDR2 SVGAGI, per germline. This CDR3 reads CASSYLTANSNQPQHF. The DNA of the CDR3 is TGTGCCAGCAGTTATTTAACAGCTAATAGCAATCAGCCCCAGCATTTT.

This clonotype was recorded at least ten times. This chain uses TRBV29-1 with TRBJ2-7; no reliable D call. V lost 1 base, J lost 3 bases, and 7 bases lay in between. CDR3 length equals 12 residues. Germline loops: CDR1 SQVTM, CDR2 ANQGSEA. This CDR3 is CSVEGVSYEQYF. In DNA form, the CDR3 reads TGCAGCGTTGAAGGGGTTAGCTACGAGCAGTACTTC.

This clonotype showed up many times. The V and J genes are TRBV6-1 and TRBJ1-2, with D tentatively TRBD1 (5 bases). V was shortened by 4 bases and J by 3 bases, with 6 bases between the two germline ends. The germline V gene encodes CDR1 MNHNS and CDR2 SASEGT. The CDR3 loop spans 12 amino acids. CDR3 in DNA: TGTGCCAGCAGTGGGGGACACTATGGCTACACCTTC. It is translated as CASSGGHYGYTF.

This clonotype was seen at least ten times. CDR3 residues: CASASHTDYYGYTF. Here the CDR3 DNA reads TGTGCCAGTGCCTCTCATACGGACTACTATGGCTACACCTTC. The J gene is TRBJ1-2, the V gene TRBV19, with D unclear. Per germline, CDR1 LNHDA and CDR2 SQIVND (reference sequence). The germline V and J ends were trimmed by 8 bases and 3 bases, with 16 bases remaining between them. The CDR3 has 14 amino acids.

This clonotype has ten or more counts. The rearrangement links TRBV12-3 or TRBV12-4 to TRBJ2-7, with D uncertain. V was trimmed by 6 bases and J by 2 bases, leaving 14 bases between them. The CDR3 has 14 amino acids. The CDR3 spells CASSSGGLTYEQYF. CDR3 in DNA: TGTGCCAGCAGCTCAGGTGGTCTGACCTACGAGCAGTACTTC.

The table lists this clonotype with many counts. The chain is built from TRBV3-1 and TRBJ2-2; 12 bases agree with TRBD2. The CDR3 consists of 15 residues. Germline loops: CDR1 LGHDT, CDR2 YNNKEL (reference sequence). V lost 4 bases, J lost 6 bases, and 3 bases stayed unmatched. The CDR3 sequence is CASSRLAGAAGELFF. CDR3 DNA sequence: TGTGCCAGCAGCCGACTAGCGGGAGCCGCCGGGGAGCTGTTTTTT.

The chain combines TRBV7-2 with TRBJ2-7; 7 positions agree with TRBD2. The CDR3 runs to 15 residues. Germline values: CDR1 SGHTA, CDR2 FQGNSA. Unmatched junction bases numbered 7, after V lost 3 bases and J lost 2 bases. For the CDR3, the DNA is TGTGCCAGCAGCTTGCTCTCGGCGGGGGCCTACGAGCAGTACTTC. Amino acid sequence: CASSLLSAGAYEQYF.

In its sample, this clonotype was seen many times. The J gene is TRBJ2-7, the V gene TRBV9; D not resolved. There are 13 residues in the CDR3. Looked up from germline, CDR1 is SGDLS and CDR2 is YYNGEE. V was shortened by 0 bases and J by 6 bases, with 10 bases between the two germline ends. This chain's CDR3 is CASSVVGVGEQYF. CDR3 DNA: TGTGCCAGCAGCGTAGTTGGGGTCGGCGAGCAGTACTTC.

CDR3 sequence reads: CASSMKRPGTSGGNTGELFF. In nucleotides, the CDR3 is TGTGCCAGCAGCATGAAGCGACCCGGGACTAGCGGAGGTAACACCGGGGAGCTGTTTTTT. The chain carries TRBV5-4 and TRBJ2-2; 11 positions agree with TRBD2. The length of the CDR3 is 20 residues. V shed 4 bases, J shed 2 bases, and the junction held 16 bases outside the gene matches. CDR1 SGHNT and CDR2 YYREEE come from the germline V gene (reference sequence). The whole variable domain, remainder taken from reference TRBV5-4 and TRBJ2-2, is ETGVTQSPTHLIKTRGQQVTLRCSSQSGHNTVSWYQQALGQGPQFIFQYYREEENGRGNFPPRFSGLQFPNYSSELNVNALELDDSALYLCASSMKRPGTSGGNTGELFFGEGSRLTVL.

In this sample, this clonotype turned up a few times. This clone may be a read error of a much larger clone one base away. J is TRBJ1-2 and V is TRBV6-5, with unresolved D. This CDR3 spans 13 amino acids. The germline V gene has CDR1 MNHEY and CDR2 SVGAGI. CDR3 bases: TGTGCCAGCAGTCACTCGGATCGTTATGGCTACACCTTC. Protein product: CASSHSDRYGYTF.

The V gene is TRBV6-2 or TRBV6-3, the J gene TRBJ2-5, with 7 positions matching TRBD1. The J segment lost 5 bases and the V segment lost 2 bases, leaving 8 bases of the junction unmatched. The CDR3 extends over 15 amino acids. Germline assignment: CDR1 MNHEY and CDR2 SVGEGT. CDR3 region: CASSYPIQGSETQYF. CDR3 coding DNA: TGTGCCAGCAGTTACCCTATACAGGGGTCGGAGACCCAGTACTTC.

This clonotype was seen many times. The V call is TRBV7-2, the J call TRBJ2-7; the match to TRBD1 covers 9 bases. The trim removed 5 bases at V and 5 bases at J, leaving 7 bases unmatched. CDR3 length: 14 amino acids. CDR1 is SGHTA, CDR2 FQGNSA, per germline. The CDR3 nucleotides are TGTGCCAGCAGCCCACAGGGGGCGAACGACGAGCAGTACTTC. It is translated as CASSPQGANDEQYF.

This rearrangement joins TRBV27 to TRBJ1-6, with D tentatively TRBD1 (5 bases). Germline CDR1 is MNHEY and CDR2 is SMNVEV (reference sequence). The V end lost 0 bases, the J end lost 0 bases, and 12 bases lay between the germline ends. This CDR3 has 18 amino acids. The CDR3 DNA reads as TGTGCCAGCAGTTTATCGGGGCAGTCGAGCTCCTATAATTCACCCCTCCACTTT. Its translation is CASSLSGQSSSYNSPLHF.

The chain joins TRBV15 to TRBJ1-1; unclear D gene. The CDR3 consists of 13 residues. The germline gives CDR1 LNHNV, CDR2 YYDKDF (reference sequence). V was shortened by 5 bases and J by 9 bases, with 16 bases between the two germline ends. The CDR3 DNA reads as TGTGCCACCAGCCGGGCAGCACCCGGACAAGCTTTCTTT. This encodes CATSRAAPGQAFF.

This clonotype was seen at least ten times. J is TRBJ2-7 and V is TRBV12-3 or TRBV12-4, with 7 bases that match TRBD1. The CDR3 is made up of 12 amino acids. Trimming at V came to 5 bases and at J to 5 bases, leaving 3 bases not matched to a gene. CDR3 protein: CASSRQGNEQYF. The CDR3 bases are TGTGCCAGCAGTAGACAGGGTAACGAGCAGTACTTC.

The table lists this clonotype with many counts. The chain employs TRBV12-5 and TRBJ1-1; D perhaps matches TRBD1 (5 bases). Germline CDR1 LGHNT, CDR2 FRNRAP. V was shortened by 4 bases and J by 7 bases, with 10 bases between the two germline ends. There are 12 residues in the CDR3. This chain's CDR3 is CASGYSGIEAFF. In nucleotides, the CDR3 is TGTGCTAGTGGTTATTCAGGGATTGAAGCTTTCTTT. The full variable domain, its missing parts supplied by reference TRBV12-5 and TRBJ1-1, is DARVTQTPRHKVTEMGQEVTMRCQPILGHNTVFWYRQTMMQGLELLAYFRNRAPLDDSGMPKDRFSAEMPDATLATLKIQPSEPRDSAVYFCASGYSGIEAFFGQGTRLTVV.

This clonotype was detected many times. The chain has TRBV12-3 or TRBV12-4 and TRBJ2-7, with 10 bases that match TRBD1. V was clipped by 3 bases and J by 5 bases; unmatched bases: 10. This CDR3 is built from 16 residues. CDR3 in amino acids: CASSFTLGQGKNEQYF. The CDR3 DNA is TGTGCCAGCAGTTTCACACTGGGACAGGGGAAAAACGAGCAGTACTTC.

This clonotype has ten or more counts. This may stem from a read error, because a much larger clone lies one nucleotide away. The gene calls are TRBV28 and TRBJ2-5, with D possibly TRBD2 on 6 matching bases. Germline assignment: CDR1 MDHEN and CDR2 SYDVKM. The CDR3 loop spans 13 amino acids. This CDR3 reads CASSFQGRQTRYF. DNA for the CDR3: TGTGCCAGCAGTTTCCAAGGGAGGCAGACCCGGTACTTC.

In this sample, this clonotype turned up many times. The J gene is TRBJ1-2, the V gene TRBV27, with a weak D call TRBD1 (6 bases). CDR1 is MNHEY and CDR2 is SMNVEV in the germline V gene (reference sequence). The CDR3 is 15 amino acids. The germline V and J ends were trimmed by 6 bases and 4 bases, with 18 bases remaining between them. The CDR3 region is CASSPTGKSRYGYTF. The CDR3 DNA reads as TGTGCCAGCAGCCCAACAGGGAAATCTCGCTATGGCTACACCTTC.

As concerns this clonotype: The missing conserved phenylalanine or tryptophan at the end of this CDR3 makes a read error likely. The genes are TRBV29-1 and TRBJ1-1; no clear D. CDR3 length: 13 residues. The germline V and J ends were trimmed by 4 bases and 0 bases, with 9 bases remaining between them. Germline V CDR1 and CDR2: SQVTM, ANQGSEA. The CDR3 here is CSVVRGMNTEAFL. CDR3 nucleotides: TGCAGCGTTGTTCGCGGGATGAACACTGAAGCTTTCCTT.

The chain couples TRBV28 to TRBJ1-2, with 8 bases lining up with TRBD1. The CDR3 spans 14 residues. Germline loops: CDR1 MDHEN, CDR2 SYDVKM. V shed 6 bases and J 4 bases; nucleotides not matched to a gene: 7. Here the CDR3 DNA reads TGTGCCAGCAGACCTCAGGACAGGGTCTATGGCTACACCTTC. Protein: CASRPQDRVYGYTF.